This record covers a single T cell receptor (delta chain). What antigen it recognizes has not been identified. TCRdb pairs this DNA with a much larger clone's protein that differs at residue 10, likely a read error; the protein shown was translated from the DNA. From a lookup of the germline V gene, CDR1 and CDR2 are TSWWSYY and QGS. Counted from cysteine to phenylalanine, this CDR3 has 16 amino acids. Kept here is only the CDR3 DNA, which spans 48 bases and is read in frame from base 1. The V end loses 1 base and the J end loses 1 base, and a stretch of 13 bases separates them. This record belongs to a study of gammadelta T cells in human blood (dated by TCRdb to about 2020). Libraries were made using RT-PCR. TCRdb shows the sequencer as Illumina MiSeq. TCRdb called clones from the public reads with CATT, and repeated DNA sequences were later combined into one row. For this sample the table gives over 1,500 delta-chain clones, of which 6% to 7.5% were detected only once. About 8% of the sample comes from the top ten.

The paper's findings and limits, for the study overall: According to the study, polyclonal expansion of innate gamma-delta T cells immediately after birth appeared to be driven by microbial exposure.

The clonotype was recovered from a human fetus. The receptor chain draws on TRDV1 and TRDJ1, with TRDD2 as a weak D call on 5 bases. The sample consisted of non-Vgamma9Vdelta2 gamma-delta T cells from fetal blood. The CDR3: CALGEPYRGTTDKLIF. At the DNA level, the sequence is TGTGCTCTTGGGGAACCCTACCGCGGGACCACCGATAAACTCATCTTT.